The 7 T cell receptor beta chains presented below share a single source sample, sequenced in a study of control samples from healthy donors and cancer patients. The method was immunoSEQ multiplex PCR; TCRdb's version includes in-frame clones alone and lacks a portion of them. Of about 140,000 clones detected, approximately 92% appear once; the ten largest clones hold around 10%. The sequencing sample was made of blood. Receptors were obtained from a man aged 25-45 years in good health.

This chain uses TRBV7-2 with TRBJ2-1; 14 bases fit TRBD2. Germline V gene sequence: CDR1 SGHTA, CDR2 FQGNSA. V lost 1 base to trimming and J lost 14 bases; unmatched junction nucleotides: 4. This CDR3 has 14 amino acids. CDR3 sequence reads: CASSLEGTSGSKFF. The CDR3, as DNA: TGTGCCAGCAGCTTAGAAGGGACTAGCGGGAGTAAGTTCTTC.

This clone was recorded only once. The chain combines TRBV3-1 (or the pseudogene TRBV3-2) with TRBJ2-2; the D is unclear. Germline V gene data show CDR1 as LGHDT and CDR2 as YNNKEL (reference sequence). V was pared by 1 base and J by 1 base, with 10 bases between. The CDR3 spans 16 residues. CDR3: CASSQVAGMNTGELFF. The CDR3 DNA sequence: TGTGCCAGCAGCCAAGTGGCAGGAATGAACACCGGGGAGCTGTTTTTT.

The chain has TRBV9 and TRBJ2-7, with TRBD2 matching over 7 bases. V shed 2 bases and J 5 bases; nucleotides not matched to a gene: 7. This CDR3 comprises 14 residues. Per germline, CDR1 SGDLS and CDR2 YYNGEE. The CDR3 DNA reads as TGTGCCAGCAGCGTTGGCGGGAGTATTGACGAGCAGTACTTC. Translation: CASSVGGSIDEQYF.

The chain couples TRBV20-1 to TRBJ2-7, with no clear D. The CDR3 totals 11 residues. Per the germline V gene, CDR1 is DFQATT and CDR2 is SNEGSKA (reference sequence). The V end lost 3 bases, the J end lost 3 bases, and 6 bases lay between the germline ends. The CDR3 reads CSARQGYEQYF. The CDR3 DNA is TGCAGTGCTAGGCAAGGCTACGAGCAGTACTTC.

The chain employs TRBV9 and TRBJ1-2, with TRBD1 matching over 9 bases. Trimming cost V 0 bases and J 1 base; bases outside gene matches: 7. Germline V lookup: CDR1 SGDLS, CDR2 YYNGEE. The CDR3 runs to 17 residues. The CDR3 nucleotides read TGTGCCAGCAGCGTAGCCGGACAGGGGATGGTTAACTATGGCTACACCTTC. It codes for CASSVAGQGMVNYGYTF.

This chain connects TRBV5-1 to TRBJ2-1; D is possibly TRBD1 (6 bases). V dropped 4 bases and J dropped 4 bases, with 12 bases sitting between them. This CDR3 is 14 amino acids long. Per the germline V gene, CDR1 is SGHRS and CDR2 is YFSETQ. CDR3 in amino acids: CASSTRTAYNEQFF. DNA of the CDR3: TGCGCCAGCAGCACCAGGACAGCTTACAATGAGCAGTTCTTC.

In this sample, this clone turned up once. The genes are TRBV3-1 (or the pseudogene TRBV3-2) and TRBJ1-6; the D gene is possibly TRBD1 (5 bases). The germline V gene has CDR1 LGHDT and CDR2 YNNKEL (reference sequence). Trimming removed 7 bases from V and 4 bases from J, with 14 bases in between. The CDR3 length is 15 residues. The CDR3 DNA reads as TGTGCCAGCACCGCAGGTGGGGCTTATAATTCACCCCTCCACTTT. Protein: CASTAGGAYNSPLHF.